Included here is one T cell receptor (beta chain) sequence, with context. Its specificity is not known. This sample is drawn from a study of T cell responses to AZD1222 COVID-19 vaccine. Broader study findings: After two AZD1222 doses, spike-specific TCR breadth and depth rose versus day 0. Of spike-specific TCRs, nearly half reportedly target regions left unmutated in variants.

The data were produced by immunoSEQ multiplex PCR, yet TCRdb's version contains in-frame clones alone and is incomplete. The sample shows fewer than 120,000 clones, 85% to 95% of them seen only once. Germline lookup yields CDR1 MNHEY and CDR2 SMNVEV (reference sequence). The CDR3 consists of 17 residues. V lost 6 bases to trimming and J lost 2 bases; unmatched junction nucleotides: 13. Sequencing used peripheral blood, obtained 28 days after the second AZD1222 dose. The sequence was obtained from an adult who received the AZD1222 COVID-19 vaccine. The chain uses TRBV27 and TRBJ2-7, with 10 bases that match TRBD2. DNA of the CDR3: TGTGCCAGCAGCCCACTAGCGGGACTCTCGGGCCCCTACGAGCAGTACTTC. It translates to CASSPLAGLSGPYEQYF.